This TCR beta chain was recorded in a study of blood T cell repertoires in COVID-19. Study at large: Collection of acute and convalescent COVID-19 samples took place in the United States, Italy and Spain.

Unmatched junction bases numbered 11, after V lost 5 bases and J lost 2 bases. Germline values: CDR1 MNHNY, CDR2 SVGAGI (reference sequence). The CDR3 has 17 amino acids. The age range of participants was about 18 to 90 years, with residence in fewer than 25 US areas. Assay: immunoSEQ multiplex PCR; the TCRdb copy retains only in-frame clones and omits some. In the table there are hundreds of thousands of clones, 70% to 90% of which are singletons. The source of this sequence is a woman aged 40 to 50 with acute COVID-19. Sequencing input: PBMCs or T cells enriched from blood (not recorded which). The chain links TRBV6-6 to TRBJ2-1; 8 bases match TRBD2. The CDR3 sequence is CASSPPGGRLPYNEQFF. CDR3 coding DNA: TGTGCCAGCAGTCCACCGGGCGGGAGGTTACCCTACAATGAGCAGTTCTTC.